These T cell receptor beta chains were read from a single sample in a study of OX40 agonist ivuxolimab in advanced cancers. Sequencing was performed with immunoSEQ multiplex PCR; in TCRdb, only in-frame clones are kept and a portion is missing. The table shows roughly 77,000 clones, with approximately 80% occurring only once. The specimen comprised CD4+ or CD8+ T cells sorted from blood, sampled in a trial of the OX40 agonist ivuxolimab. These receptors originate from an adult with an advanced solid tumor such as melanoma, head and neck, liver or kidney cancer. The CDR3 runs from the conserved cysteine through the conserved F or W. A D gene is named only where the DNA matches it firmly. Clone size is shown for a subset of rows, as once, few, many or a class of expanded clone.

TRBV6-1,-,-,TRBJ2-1,CASEGEGRLGEQFF
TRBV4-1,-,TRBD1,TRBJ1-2,CASSPQGGGGYGYTF
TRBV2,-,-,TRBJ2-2,CASMGNENTGELFF
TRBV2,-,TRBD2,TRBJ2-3,CASSEVSGGKTDTQYF
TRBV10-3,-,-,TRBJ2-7,CAISELQSSYEQYF
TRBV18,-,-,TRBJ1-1,CASSPSMNTEAFF
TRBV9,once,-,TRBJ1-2,CASSVANGGGGYTF
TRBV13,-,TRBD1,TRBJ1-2,CASSLGQGSYGYTF
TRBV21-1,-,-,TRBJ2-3,CASRRDREGPDTQYF
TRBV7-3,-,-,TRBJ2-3,CASSLMGAADTQYF
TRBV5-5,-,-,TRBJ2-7,CASSLVGYSYEQYF
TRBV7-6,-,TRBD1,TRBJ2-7,CASSRGQGFSYEQYF
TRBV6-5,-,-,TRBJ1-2,CASSYRQGGYTF
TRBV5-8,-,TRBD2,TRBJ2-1,CASSSGLAGVGDEQFF
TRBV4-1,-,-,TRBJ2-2,CASSQDNQGVGELFF
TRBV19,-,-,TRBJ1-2,CASSISPNDYGYTF
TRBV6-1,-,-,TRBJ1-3,CASSAHRDTDSGNTIYF
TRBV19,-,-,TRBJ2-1,CASSRDKGDEQFF
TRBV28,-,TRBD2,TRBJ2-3,CASSLYAGGQVDTQYF
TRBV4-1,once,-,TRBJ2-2,CASSQPTGTGELFF
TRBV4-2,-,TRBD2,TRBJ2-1,CASSHQDFRPTSGRAGEQFF
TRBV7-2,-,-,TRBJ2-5,CASSFTYQETQYF
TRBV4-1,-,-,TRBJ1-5,CASSQDQLRRGLNQPQHF
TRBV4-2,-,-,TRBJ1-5,CASSQEVRVDNQPQHF
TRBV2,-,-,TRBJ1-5,CATRRDSNQPQHF
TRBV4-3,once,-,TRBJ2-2,CASSHYLGPGTGELFF
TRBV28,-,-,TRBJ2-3,CASSILTGWGGRSTDTQYF
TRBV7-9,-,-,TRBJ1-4,CASSSQGKDEKLFF
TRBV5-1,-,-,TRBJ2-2,CASSPWTARIDTGELFF
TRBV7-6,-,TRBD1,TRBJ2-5,CASSPGTGGEWLETQYF
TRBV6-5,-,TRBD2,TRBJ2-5,CASSHGLAEYF
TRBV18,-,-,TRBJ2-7,CASSSSWEQYF
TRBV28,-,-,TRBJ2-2,CASSPPGMPGELFF
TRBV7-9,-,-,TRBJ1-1,CASSETGQPNTEAFF
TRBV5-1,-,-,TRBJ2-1,CASRPGHLLSSYNEQFF
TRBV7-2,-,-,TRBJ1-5,CASSLVGTTRPPQPQHF
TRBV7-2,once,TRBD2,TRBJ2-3,CASRRTGTSGTDTQYF
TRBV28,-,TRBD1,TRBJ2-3,CATQGGLTDTQYF
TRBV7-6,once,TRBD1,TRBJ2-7,CASSSRDRDEQYF
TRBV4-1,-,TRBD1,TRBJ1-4,CASSLGTVNEKLFF
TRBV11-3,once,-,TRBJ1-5,CASSLVFPVGGNQPQHF
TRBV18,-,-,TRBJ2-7,CASSRSAGEQYF
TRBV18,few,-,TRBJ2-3,CASSPSSISSTDTQYF
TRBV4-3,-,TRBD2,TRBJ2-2,CASSRTPLAGQTGELFF
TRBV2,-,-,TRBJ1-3,CASKDNAAGNTIYF
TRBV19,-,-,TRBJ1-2,CASSTGDGYTF
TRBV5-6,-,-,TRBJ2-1,CASSRVDLSIGEQFF
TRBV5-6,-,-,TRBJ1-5,CASSYSRGFYQPQHF
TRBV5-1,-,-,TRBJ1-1,CASSPAWGTEAFF
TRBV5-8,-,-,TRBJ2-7,CASSFGYRTESYEQYF
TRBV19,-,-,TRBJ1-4,CASSHRDTNEKLFF
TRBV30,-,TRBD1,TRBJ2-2,CAWSVRDRHTGELFF
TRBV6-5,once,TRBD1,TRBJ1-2,CASSRNGQGNYGYTF
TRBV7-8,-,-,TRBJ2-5,CASSFRVGVYETQYF
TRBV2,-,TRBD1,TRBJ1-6,CASSPNSGGMNSPLHF